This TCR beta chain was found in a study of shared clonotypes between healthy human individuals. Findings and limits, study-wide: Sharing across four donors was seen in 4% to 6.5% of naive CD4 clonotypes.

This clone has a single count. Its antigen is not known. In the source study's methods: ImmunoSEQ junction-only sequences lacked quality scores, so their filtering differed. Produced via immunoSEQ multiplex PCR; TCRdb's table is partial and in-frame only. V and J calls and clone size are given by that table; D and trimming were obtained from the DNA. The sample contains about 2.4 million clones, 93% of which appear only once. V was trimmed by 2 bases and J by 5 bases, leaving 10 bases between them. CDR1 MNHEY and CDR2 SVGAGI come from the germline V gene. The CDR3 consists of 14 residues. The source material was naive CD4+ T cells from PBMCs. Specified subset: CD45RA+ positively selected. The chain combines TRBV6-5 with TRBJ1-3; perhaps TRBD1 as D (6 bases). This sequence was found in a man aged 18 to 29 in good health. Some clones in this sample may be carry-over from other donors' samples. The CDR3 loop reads CASSYSQGRNTIYF. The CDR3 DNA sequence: TGTGCCAGCAGTTACAGTCAGGGGAGAAACACCATATATTTT.